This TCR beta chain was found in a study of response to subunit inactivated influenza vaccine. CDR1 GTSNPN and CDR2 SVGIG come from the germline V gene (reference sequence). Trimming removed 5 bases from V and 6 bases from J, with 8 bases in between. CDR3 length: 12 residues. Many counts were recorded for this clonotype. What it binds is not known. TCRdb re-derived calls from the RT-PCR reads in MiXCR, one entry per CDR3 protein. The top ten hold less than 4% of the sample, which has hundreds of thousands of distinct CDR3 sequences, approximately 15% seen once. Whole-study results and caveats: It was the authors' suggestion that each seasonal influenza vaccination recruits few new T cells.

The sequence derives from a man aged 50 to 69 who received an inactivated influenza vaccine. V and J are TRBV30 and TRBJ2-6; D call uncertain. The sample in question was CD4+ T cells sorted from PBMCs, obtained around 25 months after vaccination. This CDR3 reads CAWSIKANVLTF. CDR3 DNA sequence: TGTGCCTGGTCCATTAAGGCCAACGTCCTGACTTTC.